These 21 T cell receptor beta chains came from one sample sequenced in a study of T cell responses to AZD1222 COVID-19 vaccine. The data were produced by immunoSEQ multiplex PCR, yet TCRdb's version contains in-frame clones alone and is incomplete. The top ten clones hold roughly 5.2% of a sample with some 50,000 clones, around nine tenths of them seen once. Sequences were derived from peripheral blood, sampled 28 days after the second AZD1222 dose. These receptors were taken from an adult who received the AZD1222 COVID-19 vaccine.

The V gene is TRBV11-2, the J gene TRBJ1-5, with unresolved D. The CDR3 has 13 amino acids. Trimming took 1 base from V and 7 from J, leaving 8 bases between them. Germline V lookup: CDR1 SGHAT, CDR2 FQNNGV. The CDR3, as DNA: TGTGCCAGCAGCTTAGGATCGGGCCAGCCCCAGCATTTT. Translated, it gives CASSLGSGQPQHF.

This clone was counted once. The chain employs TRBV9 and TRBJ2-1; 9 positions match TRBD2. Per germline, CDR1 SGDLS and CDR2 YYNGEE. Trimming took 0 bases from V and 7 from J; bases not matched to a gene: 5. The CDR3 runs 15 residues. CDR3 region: CASSVDGGRVNEQFF. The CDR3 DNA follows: TGTGCCAGCAGCGTAGACGGCGGGAGGGTGAATGAGCAGTTCTTC. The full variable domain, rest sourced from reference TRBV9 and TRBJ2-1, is DSGVTQTPKHLITATGQRVTLRCSPRSGDLSVYWYQQSLDQGLQFLIQYYNGEERAKGNILERFSAQQFPDLHSELNLSSLELGDSALYFCASSVDGGRVNEQFFGPGTRLTVL.

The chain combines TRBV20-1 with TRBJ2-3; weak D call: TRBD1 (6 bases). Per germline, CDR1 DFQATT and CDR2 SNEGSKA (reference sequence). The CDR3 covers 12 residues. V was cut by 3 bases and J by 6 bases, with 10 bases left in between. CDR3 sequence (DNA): TGCAGTGCTAGTGACAGGTTGGATACGCAGTATTTT. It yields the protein CSASDRLDTQYF.

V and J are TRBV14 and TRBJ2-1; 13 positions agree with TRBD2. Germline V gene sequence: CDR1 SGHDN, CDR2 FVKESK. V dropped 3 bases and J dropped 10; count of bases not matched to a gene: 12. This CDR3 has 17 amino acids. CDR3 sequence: CASSQAPGLAGVGEQFF. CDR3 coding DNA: TGTGCCAGCAGCCAGGCCCCCGGACTAGCGGGGGTAGGGGAGCAGTTCTTC.

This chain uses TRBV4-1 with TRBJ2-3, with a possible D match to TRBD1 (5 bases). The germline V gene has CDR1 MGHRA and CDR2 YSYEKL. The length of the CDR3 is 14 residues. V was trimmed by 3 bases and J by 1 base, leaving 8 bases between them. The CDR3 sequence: CASSQTQGTDTQYF. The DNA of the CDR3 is TGCGCCAGCAGCCAGACACAGGGCACAGATACGCAGTATTTT.

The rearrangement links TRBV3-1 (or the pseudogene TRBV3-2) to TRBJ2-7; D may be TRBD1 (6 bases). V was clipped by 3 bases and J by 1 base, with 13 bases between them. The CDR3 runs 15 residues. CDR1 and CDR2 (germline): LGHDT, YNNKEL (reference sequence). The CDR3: CASSHSSRGSYEQYF. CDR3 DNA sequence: TGTGCCAGCAGCCACAGTTCCAGGGGTTCCTACGAGCAGTACTTC.

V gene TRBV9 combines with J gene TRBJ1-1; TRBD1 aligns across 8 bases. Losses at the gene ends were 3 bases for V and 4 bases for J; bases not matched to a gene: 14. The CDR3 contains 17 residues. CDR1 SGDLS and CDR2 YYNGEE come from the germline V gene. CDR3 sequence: CASSAGVGQGATTEAFF. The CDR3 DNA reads TGTGCCAGCAGCGCCGGGGTCGGGCAGGGGGCAACCACTGAAGCTTTCTTT. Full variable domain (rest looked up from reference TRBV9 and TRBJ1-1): DSGVTQTPKHLITATGQRVTLRCSPRSGDLSVYWYQQSLDQGLQFLIQYYNGEERAKGNILERFSAQQFPDLHSELNLSSLELGDSALYFCASSAGVGQGATTEAFFGQGTRLTVV.

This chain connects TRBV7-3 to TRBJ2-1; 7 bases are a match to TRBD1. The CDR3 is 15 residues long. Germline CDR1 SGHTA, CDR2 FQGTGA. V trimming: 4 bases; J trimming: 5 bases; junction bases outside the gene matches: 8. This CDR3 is CASSYQDRPHNEQFF. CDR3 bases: TGTGCCAGCAGCTACCAGGACAGGCCCCACAATGAGCAGTTCTTC.

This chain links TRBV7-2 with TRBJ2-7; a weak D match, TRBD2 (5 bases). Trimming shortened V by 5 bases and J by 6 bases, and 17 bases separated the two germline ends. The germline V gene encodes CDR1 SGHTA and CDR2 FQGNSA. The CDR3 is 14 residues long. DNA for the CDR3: TGTGCCAGCAGCGGACTTGAGAGGAAGTCCGAGCAGTACTTC. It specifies CASSGLERKSEQYF.

The CDR3 region has the DNA TGTGCCAGCAGCTTGGTCCCTAGCCCCTACAACACCGGGGAGCTGTTTTTT. Translation gives CASSLVPSPYNTGELFF. The rearrangement links TRBV5-6 to TRBJ2-2; possibly TRBD2 for D (5 bases). Germline V CDR1 and CDR2: SGHDT, YYEEEE. The CDR3 extends over 17 amino acids. V lost 0 bases and J lost 2, with 14 bases in between.

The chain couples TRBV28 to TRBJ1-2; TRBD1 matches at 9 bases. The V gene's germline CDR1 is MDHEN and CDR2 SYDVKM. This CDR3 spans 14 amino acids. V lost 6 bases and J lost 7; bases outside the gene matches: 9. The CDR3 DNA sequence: TGTGCCAGCAGCCTGGGACAGGGAATACTTGGCTACACCTTC. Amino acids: CASSLGQGILGYTF.

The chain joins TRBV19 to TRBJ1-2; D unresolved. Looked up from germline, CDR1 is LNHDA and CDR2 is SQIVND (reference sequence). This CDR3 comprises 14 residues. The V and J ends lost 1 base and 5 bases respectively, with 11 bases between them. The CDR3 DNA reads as TGTGCCAGTAGTATAGGCGGGATCCGGTATGGCTACACCTTC. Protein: CASSIGGIRYGYTF.

CDR3 DNA sequence: TGTGCCAGCAGCCCAAGACAGGGTAGCTCCTACAATGAGCAGTTCTTC. Encoded protein: CASSPRQGSSYNEQFF. The chain couples TRBV11-2 to TRBJ2-1; 7 bases fit TRBD1. The CDR3 is 16 amino acids. Germline-derived CDR1 and CDR2 are SGHAT and FQNNGV. The V and J ends lost 5 bases and 0 bases, in that order; junction bases with no gene match: 7.

DNA of the CDR3: TGTGCCAGCAGCTTAAATCTGAACACTGAAGCTTTCTTT. Translating gives CASSLNLNTEAFF. The V and J genes are TRBV11-3 and TRBJ1-1; D remains ambiguous. CDR3 length: 13 residues. V lost 2 bases to trimming and J lost 0 bases, with 4 bases between them. CDR1 and CDR2 from the germline V gene are SGHNT and YENEEA.

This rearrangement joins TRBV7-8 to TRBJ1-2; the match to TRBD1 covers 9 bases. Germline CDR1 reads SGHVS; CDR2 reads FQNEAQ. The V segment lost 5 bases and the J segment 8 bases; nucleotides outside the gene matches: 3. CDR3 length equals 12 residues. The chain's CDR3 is CASSPGTGGYTF. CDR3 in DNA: TGTGCCAGCAGCCCGGGGACAGGGGGCTACACCTTC.

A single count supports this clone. CDR3 bases: TGTGCCAGCAGCCAAGATGTACTGGATACGCAGTATTTT. Amino acids: CASSQDVLDTQYF. V and J are TRBV4-2 and TRBJ2-3; D remains ambiguous. The CDR3 extends over 13 amino acids. The V end lost 0 bases, the J end lost 6 bases, and 7 bases lay between the germline ends. Germline values: CDR1 LGHNA, CDR2 YNFKEQ.

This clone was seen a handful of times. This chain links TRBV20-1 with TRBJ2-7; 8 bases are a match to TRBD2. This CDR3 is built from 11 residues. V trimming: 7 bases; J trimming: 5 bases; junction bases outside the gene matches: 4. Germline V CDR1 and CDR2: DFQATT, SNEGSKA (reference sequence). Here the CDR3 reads CSGTSIHEQYF. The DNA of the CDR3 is TGCAGTGGGACTAGCATCCACGAGCAGTACTTC.

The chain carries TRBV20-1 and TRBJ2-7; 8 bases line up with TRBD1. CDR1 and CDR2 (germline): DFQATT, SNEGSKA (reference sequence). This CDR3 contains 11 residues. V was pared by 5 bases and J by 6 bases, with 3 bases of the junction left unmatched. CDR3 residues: CSALDRGEQYF. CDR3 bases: TGCAGTGCTCTTGACAGGGGCGAGCAGTACTTC.

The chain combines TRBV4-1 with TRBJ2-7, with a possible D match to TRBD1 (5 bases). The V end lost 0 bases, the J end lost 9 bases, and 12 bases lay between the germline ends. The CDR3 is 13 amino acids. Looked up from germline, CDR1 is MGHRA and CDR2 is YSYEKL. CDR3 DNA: TGCGCCAGCAGCCAAGATTTGGGGCGCCGGCAGTACTTC. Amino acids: CASSQDLGRRQYF.

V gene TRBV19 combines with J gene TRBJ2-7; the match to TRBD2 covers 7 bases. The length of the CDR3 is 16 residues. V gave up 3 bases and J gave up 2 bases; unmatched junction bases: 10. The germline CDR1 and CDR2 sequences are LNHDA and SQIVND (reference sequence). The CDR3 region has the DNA TGTGCCAGTAGTATCGGGGCGGGAGCGATAACCTACGAGCAGTACTTC. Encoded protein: CASSIGAGAITYEQYF.

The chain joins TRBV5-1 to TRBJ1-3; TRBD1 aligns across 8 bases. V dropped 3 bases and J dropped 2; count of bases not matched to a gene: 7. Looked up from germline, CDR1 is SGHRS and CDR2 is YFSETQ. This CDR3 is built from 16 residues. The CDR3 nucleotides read TGCGCCAGCAGCTCCACAGGGGGATCGACTGGAAACACCATATATTTT. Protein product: CASSSTGGSTGNTIYF. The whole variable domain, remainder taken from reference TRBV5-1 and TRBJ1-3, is KAGVTQTPRYLIKTRGQQVTLSCSPISGHRSVSWYQQTPGQGLQFLFEYFSETQRNKGNFPGRFSGRQFSNSRSEMNVSTLELGDSALYLCASSSTGGSTGNTIYFGEGSWLTVV.